This T cell receptor beta chain was sequenced for a study of blood T cells in healthy people across ages. Concerning this clonotype: Its antigen is undetermined.

The study isolated at least 6.5 million PBMCs from each sample. Trimming pared 0 bases from V and 1 base from J, leaving 11 bases between. From germline, CDR1 is LGHNA and CDR2 YNFKEQ. The CDR3 runs to 16 residues. Combining a sample-barcoded 5' primer with a J-beta primer mix, a second PCR ran for roughly 6 to 12 cycles. CDR3-containing paired-end reads numbering at least 2.5 million came from each sample. A single record per CDR3 protein comes from TCRdb applying MiXCR to the 5' RACE reads. The sample has about 1.8 million distinct CDR3 sequences, about 50% seen once. Whole-study results and caveats: Expanded clonotype changes were possibly confounded by unknown donor CMV status.

This TCR was recovered from a woman aged 40 to 50 in good health. The sample was blood. The chain couples TRBV4-2 to TRBJ2-3; D is undetermined. Written as DNA, the CDR3 is TGTGCCAGCAGCCAAGATTCGGATCTCGGCACAGATACGCAGTATTTT. This sequence encodes CASSQDSDLGTDTQYF.